The source of this T cell receptor (beta chain) is a study of vaccination and CD4 T cells after COVID-19. Study-wide context: The convalescents were made up of six males and four females, two of whom were Hispanic. Median time from second vaccine dose to sampling was roughly 72 days (14 to 241). Study observations and caveats: Convalescent patients had a median about 90% of reactive clones appearing only post-vaccination.

A note on this clonotype: Its antigen is not known.

The Oncomine TCR Beta short-read assay sequenced DNA from cultured CD4+ T cells. DNA came from CD4+ T cells after culture. TCRdb reprocessed the PCR reads with MiXCR, giving one entry per CDR3 protein. Seen here are around 17,000 distinct CDR3 sequences, 45% to 55% observed once, and the top ten hold about 9.8%. The treatment denotes: roughly 10-day PBMC culture with coronavirus spike peptide pools or control peptides (ViraFEST assay). This clonotype was obtained from a human donor who had recovered from COVID-19. The sequenced sample consisted of CD4+ T cells from blood, cultured in vitro.

In DNA, the CDR3 is TGTGCCAGCAATGACAGGCCCTACGAGCAGTACTTC. Protein: CASNDRPYEQYF. V is TRBV6-2 or TRBV6-3 and J is TRBJ2-7; TRBD1 might be the D (6 bases). The V and J ends lost 7 bases and 2 bases respectively, with 9 bases between them. The CDR3 extends over 12 amino acids. The germline gives CDR1 MNHEY, CDR2 SVGEGT.